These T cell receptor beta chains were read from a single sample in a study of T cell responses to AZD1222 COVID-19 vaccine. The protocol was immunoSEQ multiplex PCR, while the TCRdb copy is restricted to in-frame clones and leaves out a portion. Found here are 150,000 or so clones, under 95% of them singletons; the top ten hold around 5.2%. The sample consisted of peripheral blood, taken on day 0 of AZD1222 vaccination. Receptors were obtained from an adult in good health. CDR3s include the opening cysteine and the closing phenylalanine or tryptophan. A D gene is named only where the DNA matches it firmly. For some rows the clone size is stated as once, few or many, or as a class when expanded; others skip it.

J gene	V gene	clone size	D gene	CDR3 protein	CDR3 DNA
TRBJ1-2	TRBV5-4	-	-	CASSLGTGFISYGYTF	TGTGCCAGCAGCTTGGGTACAGGGTTTATTAGCTATGGCTACACCTTC
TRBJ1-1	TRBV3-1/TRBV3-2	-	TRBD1	CASRDWTGTEAFF	TGTGCCAGCAGGGATTGGACAGGGACTGAAGCTTTCTTT
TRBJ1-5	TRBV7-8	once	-	CASSPRVRDQPQHF	TGTGCCAGCAGCCCTCGGGTACGGGATCAGCCCCAGCATTTT
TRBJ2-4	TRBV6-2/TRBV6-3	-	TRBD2	CASSSGGGIQYF	TGTGCCAGCAGTTCCGGGGGGGGCATTCAGTACTTC
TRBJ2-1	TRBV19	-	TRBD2	CASSISGLAGLDEQFF	TGTGCCAGTAGTATAAGTGGACTAGCGGGGTTGGATGAGCAGTTCTTC
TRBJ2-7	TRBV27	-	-	CASSSTGNPYEQYF	TGTGCCAGCAGTTCCACAGGGAACCCCTACGAGCAGTACTTC
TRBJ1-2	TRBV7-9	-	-	CASSLASPWGYGYTF	TGTGCCAGCAGCTTAGCATCTCCGTGGGGCTATGGCTACACCTTC
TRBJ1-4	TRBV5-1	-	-	CASSLFGPNQSEKLFF	TGCGCCAGCAGCTTATTCGGACCGAATCAATCTGAAAAACTGTTTTTT
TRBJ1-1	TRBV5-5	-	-	CASSLTLSGVTAEAFF	TGTGCCAGCAGCTTGACCCTTTCCGGAGTTACCGCTGAAGCTTTCTTT
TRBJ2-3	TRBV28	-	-	CATCRDSTDTQYF	TGTGCCACTTGCCGGGACAGCACAGATACGCAGTATTTT
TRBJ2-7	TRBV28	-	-	CASSSTYYEQYF	TGTGCCAGCAGTTCAACCTACTACGAGCAGTACTTC
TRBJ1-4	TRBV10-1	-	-	CASSESAEANEKLFF	TGCGCCAGCAGTGAATCGGCTGAGGCTAATGAAAAACTGTTTTTT
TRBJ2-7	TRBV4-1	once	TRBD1	CASSQPGQGATRYF	TGCGCCAGCAGCCAGCCGGGACAGGGGGCTACGCGGTACTTC
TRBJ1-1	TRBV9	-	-	CASSVAAQNTEAFF	TGTGCCAGCAGCGTAGCAGCCCAGAACACTGAAGCTTTCTTT
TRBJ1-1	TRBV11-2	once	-	CASALKGPAFF	TGTGCCAGCGCGTTAAAGGGGCCAGCTTTCTTT
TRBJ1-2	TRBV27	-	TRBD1	CASRPGTVYGYTF	TGTGCCAGCAGACCCGGGACAGTCTATGGCTACACCTTC
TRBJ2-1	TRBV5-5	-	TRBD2	CASSEGAGDPYNEQFF	TGTGCCAGCAGCGAGGGAGCGGGGGACCCCTACAATGAGCAGTTCTTC
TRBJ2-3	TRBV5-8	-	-	CASSFGAPPADTQYF	TGTGCCAGCAGCTTCGGGGCTCCCCCGGCAGATACGCAGTATTTT
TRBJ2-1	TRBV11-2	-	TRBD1	CASSLGPGQGFSYNEQFF	TGTGCCAGCAGCTTAGGCCCGGGACAGGGGTTCTCCTACAATGAGCAGTTCTTC
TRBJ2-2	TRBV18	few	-	CASSRTAESGELFF	TGTGCCAGCTCACGGACGGCTGAGTCCGGGGAGCTGTTTTTT
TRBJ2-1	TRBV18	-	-	CASSPGRSHNEQFF	TGTGCCAGCTCACCAGGGCGGTCACACAATGAGCAGTTCTTC
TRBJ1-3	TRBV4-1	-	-	CASSQQVRDTIYF	TGCGCCAGCAGCCAGCAGGTTCGGGACACCATATATTTT
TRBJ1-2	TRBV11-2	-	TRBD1	CASSFTPGTALNYGYTF	TGTGCCAGCAGCTTCACCCCCGGGACAGCCCTTAACTATGGCTACACCTTC
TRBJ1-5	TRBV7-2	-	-	CASSFTSNQPQHF	TGTGCCAGCAGCTTTACGAGCAATCAGCCCCAGCATTTT
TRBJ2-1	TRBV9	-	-	CASSGRTGVVYNEQFF	TGTGCCAGCAGCGGGCGGACGGGAGTGGTCTACAATGAGCAGTTCTTC
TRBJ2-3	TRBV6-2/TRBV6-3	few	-	CASSSIFVTQYF	TGTGCCAGCAGTTCCATCTTTGTCACGCAGTATTTT
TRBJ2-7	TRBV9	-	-	CASSADGIGKQYF	TGTGCCAGCAGCGCCGACGGGATTGGGAAGCAGTACTTC
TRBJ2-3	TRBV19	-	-	CASSSGAWDTQYF	TGTGCCAGTAGTAGCGGGGCCTGGGATACGCAGTATTTT
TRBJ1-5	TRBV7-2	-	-	CASSFWDQPQHF	TGTGCCAGCTCATTTTGGGATCAGCCCCAGCATTTT
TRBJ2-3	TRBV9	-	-	CASTRRASRTDTQYF	TGTGCCAGCACCAGGAGGGCCTCCCGCACAGATACGCAGTATTTT
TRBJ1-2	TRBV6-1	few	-	CASSEVWGPGGYTF	TGTGCCAGCAGTGAAGTATGGGGACCAGGGGGCTACACCTTC
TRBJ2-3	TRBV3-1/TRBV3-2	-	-	CASSQDRWGDYTQYF	TGTGCCAGCAGCCAAGATAGGTGGGGAGATTATACGCAGTATTTT
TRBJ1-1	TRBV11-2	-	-	CASRTMGTEAFF	TGTGCCAGCAGGACCATGGGCACTGAAGCTTTCTTT
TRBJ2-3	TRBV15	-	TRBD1	CATSETGQATDTQYF	TGTGCCACCAGCGAAACGGGACAGGCAACAGATACGCAGTATTTT
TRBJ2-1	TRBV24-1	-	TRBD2	CATSDTSGRSSNEQFF	TGTGCCACCAGTGATACCAGCGGGAGGTCCAGCAATGAGCAGTTCTTC
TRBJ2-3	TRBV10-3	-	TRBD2	CATLAGAGGDTQYF	TGTGCCACCTTAGCGGGGGCCGGGGGAGATACGCAGTATTTT
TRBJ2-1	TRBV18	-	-	CASSPPTGRSSYNEQFF	TGTGCCAGCTCACCACCGACAGGCAGGAGCTCCTACAATGAGCAGTTCTTC
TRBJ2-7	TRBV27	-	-	CASSSYSPYEQYF	TGTGCCAGCAGTTCCTATTCTCCCTACGAGCAGTACTTC
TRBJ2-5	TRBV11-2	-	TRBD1	CASSLLPGTGYETQYF	TGTGCCAGCAGCTTACTCCCGGGGACAGGGTACGAGACCCAGTACTTC
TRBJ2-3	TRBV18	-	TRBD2	CASSPAGGTDTQYF	TGTGCCAGCTCACCGGCGGGAGGCACAGATACGCAGTATTTT
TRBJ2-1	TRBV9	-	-	CASSTRGSSYNEQFF	TGTGCCAGCAGCACTCGGGGTAGCTCCTACAATGAGCAGTTCTTC
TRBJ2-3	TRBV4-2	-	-	CASSQGVRGSGTDTQYF	TGTGCCAGCAGCCAAGGGGTTCGGGGGTCGGGCACAGATACGCAGTATTTT
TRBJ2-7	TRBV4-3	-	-	CASSQGVNYEQYF	TGCGCCAGCAGCCAAGGAGTTAACTACGAGCAGTACTTC
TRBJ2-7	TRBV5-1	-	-	CASSLTTNYEQYF	TGCGCCAGCAGCTTGACAACTAATTACGAGCAGTACTTC
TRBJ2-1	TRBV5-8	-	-	CASSFLPYNEQFF	TGTGCCAGCAGCTTTCTCCCCTACAATGAGCAGTTCTTC
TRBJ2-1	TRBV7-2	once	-	CASSLAPTARGYEQFF	TGTGCCAGCAGCTTAGCGCCTACAGCCCGGGGGTATGAGCAGTTCTTC